These T cell receptor beta chains were read from a single sample in a study of blood T cell repertoires in COVID-19. Profiled with immunoSEQ multiplex PCR; TCRdb holds only in-frame clones, not every one. The data contain 150,000 to 190,000 clones, about 86% of them singletons. The specimen was PBMCs or T cells enriched from blood (not recorded which). The source of these receptors is a man in his forties or fifties who had recovered from COVID-19. Both conserved end residues are part of each CDR3. Fields, in order: J gene, clone size, V gene, D gene, CDR3 protein, CDR3 DNA. A D gene is named only where the DNA matches it firmly. Clone size, where shown, is once, few, many, or a class for clones that have expanded.

j_gene: TRBJ2-1; abundance: -; v_gene: TRBV18; d_gene: TRBD2; CDR3aa: CASSTRLAENEQFF; CDR3nt: TGTGCCAGCTCAACCAGACTAGCGGAAAATGAGCAGTTCTTC
j_gene: TRBJ2-1; abundance: -; v_gene: TRBV4-1; d_gene: -; CDR3aa: CASSQQTGDNEQFF; CDR3nt: TGCGCCAGCAGCCAGCAGACAGGTGACAATGAGCAGTTCTTC
j_gene: TRBJ2-5; abundance: -; v_gene: TRBV6-2/TRBV6-3; d_gene: TRBD2; CDR3aa: CASSYSGLTKETQYF; CDR3nt: TGTGCCAGCAGTTACTCGGGACTAACAAAAGAGACCCAGTACTTC
j_gene: TRBJ1-5; abundance: -; v_gene: TRBV6-5; d_gene: -; CDR3aa: CASERIQGSNQPQHF; CDR3nt: TGTGCCAGCGAACGGATACAGGGTAGCAATCAGCCCCAGCATTTT
j_gene: TRBJ1-4; abundance: -; v_gene: TRBV18; d_gene: TRBD1; CDR3aa: CASSLTGGNEKLFF; CDR3nt: TGTGCCAGCTCACTAACAGGGGGAAATGAAAAACTGTTTTTT
j_gene: TRBJ2-7; abundance: -; v_gene: TRBV11-1; d_gene: -; CDR3aa: CASSFSYEQYF; CDR3nt: TGTGCCAGCAGCTTTTCTTACGAGCAGTACTTC
j_gene: TRBJ1-1; abundance: -; v_gene: TRBV14; d_gene: -; CDR3aa: CASSQEFLRVSNTEAFF; CDR3nt: TGTGCCAGCAGCCAAGAATTTCTTAGAGTTTCCAACACTGAAGCTTTCTTT
j_gene: TRBJ1-2; abundance: many; v_gene: TRBV4-2; d_gene: -; CDR3aa: CASSSLLQGRRANYGYTF; CDR3nt: TGTGCCAGCAGCTCGCTTCTACAGGGTAGAAGAGCTAACTATGGCTACACCTTC
j_gene: TRBJ2-3; abundance: once; v_gene: TRBV7-6; d_gene: TRBD2; CDR3aa: CASSLISGGSYTDTQYF; CDR3nt: TGTGCCAGCAGCTTAATAAGCGGGGGGTCATACACAGATACGCAGTATTTT
j_gene: TRBJ2-2; abundance: -; v_gene: TRBV18; d_gene: -; CDR3aa: CASSPRAGNTGELFF; CDR3nt: TGTGCCAGCTCACCACGAGCAGGAAACACCGGGGAGCTGTTTTTT
j_gene: TRBJ1-2; abundance: few; v_gene: TRBV19; d_gene: -; CDR3aa: CASRLDSRPNYGYTF; CDR3nt: TGTGCCAGCAGACTGGACAGCCGACCTAACTATGGCTACACCTTC
j_gene: TRBJ1-2; abundance: -; v_gene: TRBV7-9; d_gene: -; CDR3aa: CASSDPSGSTELCYTF; CDR3nt: TGTGCCAGCAGCGACCCCTCGGGGAGCACCGAACTTTGCTACACCTTC
j_gene: TRBJ1-3; abundance: -; v_gene: TRBV19; d_gene: -; CDR3aa: CASSMSLYSGNTIYF; CDR3nt: TGTGCCAGTAGTATGTCGTTATACTCTGGAAACACCATATATTTT
j_gene: TRBJ1-4; abundance: -; v_gene: TRBV19; d_gene: -; CDR3aa: CASSISRRTTTNEKLFF; CDR3nt: TGTGCCAGTAGTATTTCCCGCAGGACAACCACTAATGAAAAACTGTTTTTT
j_gene: TRBJ1-2; abundance: -; v_gene: TRBV6-5; d_gene: TRBD1; CDR3aa: CASSYGQGAANYGYTF; CDR3nt: TGTGCCAGCAGTTACGGTCAGGGGGCCGCTAACTATGGCTACACCTTC
j_gene: TRBJ1-1; abundance: -; v_gene: TRBV7-6; d_gene: -; CDR3aa: CASSLTGLTEAFF; CDR3nt: TGTGCCAGCAGCCTTACAGGGCTGACTGAAGCTTTCTTT
j_gene: TRBJ2-7; abundance: -; v_gene: TRBV6-1; d_gene: -; CDR3aa: CASSEGPWIYGGEQYF; CDR3nt: TGTGCCAGCAGTGAAGGTCCCTGGATTTACGGGGGTGAGCAGTACTTC
j_gene: TRBJ1-3; abundance: once; v_gene: TRBV7-2; d_gene: -; CDR3aa: CASSPQGFGNTIYF; CDR3nt: TGTGCCAGCAGCCCCCAGGGTTTTGGAAACACCATATATTTT
j_gene: TRBJ2-5; abundance: -; v_gene: TRBV7-2; d_gene: -; CDR3aa: CASSPQQGPGRETQYF; CDR3nt: TGTGCCAGCAGCCCCCAACAGGGACCTGGGCGAGAGACCCAGTACTTC
j_gene: TRBJ1-4; abundance: -; v_gene: TRBV2; d_gene: TRBD1; CDR3aa: CASSETDRVSEKLFF; CDR3nt: TGTGCCAGCAGTGAAACAGACAGGGTCAGCGAAAAACTGTTTTTT
j_gene: TRBJ2-7; abundance: once; v_gene: TRBV4-3; d_gene: -; CDR3aa: CASSQDRAYEQYF; CDR3nt: TGCGCCAGCAGCCAAGATCGCGCCTACGAGCAGTACTTC
j_gene: TRBJ1-4; abundance: -; v_gene: TRBV7-2; d_gene: -; CDR3aa: CASSLRQTTNEKLFF; CDR3nt: TGTGCCAGCAGCTTGAGACAGACAACTAATGAAAAACTGTTTTTT
j_gene: TRBJ1-1; abundance: -; v_gene: TRBV9; d_gene: TRBD1; CDR3aa: CASSALPGGPNTEAFF; CDR3nt: TGTGCCAGCAGCGCCCTTCCAGGGGGCCCGAACACTGAAGCTTTCTTT
j_gene: TRBJ2-5; abundance: -; v_gene: TRBV7-2; d_gene: -; CDR3aa: CASSLGPGQETQYF; CDR3nt: TGTGCCAGCAGCTTAGGTCCAGGCCAAGAGACCCAGTACTTC
j_gene: TRBJ2-1; abundance: -; v_gene: TRBV11-2; d_gene: TRBD2; CDR3aa: CASSLRLADTYNEQFF; CDR3nt: TGTGCCAGCAGCTTAAGGCTAGCGGATACCTACAATGAGCAGTTCTTC
j_gene: TRBJ2-5; abundance: -; v_gene: TRBV6-4; d_gene: TRBD1; CDR3aa: CASSDSEQGLRKETQYF; CDR3nt: TGTGCCAGCAGTGACTCTGAACAGGGGTTGCGGAAAGAGACCCAGTACTTC
j_gene: TRBJ1-1; abundance: -; v_gene: TRBV7-9; d_gene: -; CDR3aa: CASSLGRVNTEAFF; CDR3nt: TGTGCCAGCAGCTTGGGGCGCGTGAACACTGAAGCTTTCTTT
j_gene: TRBJ1-1; abundance: once; v_gene: TRBV13; d_gene: TRBD1; CDR3aa: CASSGRTGGTEAFF; CDR3nt: TGTGCCAGCAGCGGACGGACAGGGGGCACTGAAGCTTTCTTT
j_gene: TRBJ1-6; abundance: -; v_gene: TRBV4-1; d_gene: -; CDR3aa: CASSQKVGFDSPLHF; CDR3nt: TGCGCCAGCAGCCAAAAGGTCGGGTTTGATTCACCCCTCCACTTT
j_gene: TRBJ1-6; abundance: -; v_gene: TRBV2; d_gene: TRBD1; CDR3aa: CASTRTGVNNSPLHF; CDR3nt: TGTGCCAGCACACGGACAGGGGTCAATAATTCACCCCTCCACTTT
j_gene: TRBJ1-4; abundance: -; v_gene: TRBV7-9; d_gene: -; CDR3aa: CASSPRGGTNEKLFF; CDR3nt: TGTGCCAGCAGCCCAAGGGGGGGTACTAATGAAAAACTGTTTTTT
j_gene: TRBJ2-7; abundance: -; v_gene: TRBV7-8; d_gene: TRBD2; CDR3aa: CASSPGTSGGAVYEQYF; CDR3nt: TGTGCCAGCAGCCCAGGGACTAGCGGGGGGGCAGTCTACGAGCAGTACTTC
j_gene: TRBJ1-5; abundance: -; v_gene: TRBV6-5; d_gene: -; CDR3aa: CASTEGKGQPQHF; CDR3nt: TGTGCCAGCACCGAGGGTAAGGGTCAGCCCCAGCATTTT
j_gene: TRBJ1-1; abundance: -; v_gene: TRBV12-3/TRBV12-4; d_gene: -; CDR3aa: CASISTGNTEAFF; CDR3nt: TGTGCCAGCATATCGACAGGGAACACTGAAGCTTTCTTT
j_gene: TRBJ2-5; abundance: -; v_gene: TRBV15; d_gene: TRBD2; CDR3aa: CATRLAGGQETQYF; CDR3nt: TGTGCCACCAGATTAGCGGGGGGACAAGAGACCCAGTACTTC
j_gene: TRBJ2-3; abundance: once; v_gene: TRBV9; d_gene: -; CDR3aa: CASSVEIGWGVRSTDTQYF; CDR3nt: TGTGCCAGCAGCGTAGAAATAGGGTGGGGCGTTAGATCCACAGATACGCAGTATTTT
j_gene: TRBJ1-4; abundance: few; v_gene: TRBV3-1/TRBV3-2; d_gene: -; CDR3aa: CASSQYRYATNEKLFF; CDR3nt: TGTGCCAGCAGCCAGTACAGATACGCAACTAATGAAAAACTGTTTTTT
j_gene: TRBJ1-6; abundance: -; v_gene: TRBV7-9; d_gene: TRBD1; CDR3aa: CASSSWTGTNSPLHF; CDR3nt: TGTGCCAGCAGCTCCTGGACAGGAACTAATTCACCCCTCCACTTT
j_gene: TRBJ2-3; abundance: -; v_gene: TRBV6-5; d_gene: -; CDR3aa: CASSRTSSTDTQYF; CDR3nt: TGTGCCAGCAGCCGGACAAGTAGCACAGATACGCAGTATTTT
j_gene: TRBJ1-3; abundance: -; v_gene: TRBV16; d_gene: TRBD1; CDR3aa: CASSPRTGAGNTIYF; CDR3nt: TGTGCCAGCAGCCCCAGGACAGGTGCTGGAAACACCATATATTTT
j_gene: TRBJ1-5; abundance: few; v_gene: TRBV27; d_gene: TRBD1; CDR3aa: CASSGADRGERGNQPQHF; CDR3nt: TGTGCCAGCAGTGGGGCGGACAGGGGTGAAAGGGGCAATCAGCCCCAGCATTTT
j_gene: TRBJ1-3; abundance: -; v_gene: TRBV5-8; d_gene: -; CDR3aa: CASSLDYRSSGNTIYF; CDR3nt: TGTGCCAGCAGCTTAGATTACAGGAGCTCTGGAAACACCATATATTTT
j_gene: TRBJ1-3; abundance: few; v_gene: TRBV15; d_gene: TRBD1; CDR3aa: CATSRGRGQGHSGNTIYF; CDR3nt: TGTGCCACCAGCAGAGGAAGGGGACAGGGGCACTCTGGAAACACCATATATTTT
j_gene: TRBJ2-1; abundance: -; v_gene: TRBV28; d_gene: TRBD2; CDR3aa: CASSGPERGHANEQFF; CDR3nt: TGTGCCAGCAGTGGCCCCGAGCGGGGTCACGCCAATGAGCAGTTCTTC
j_gene: TRBJ2-1; abundance: -; v_gene: TRBV6-5; d_gene: -; CDR3aa: CASSYKAGGNEQFF; CDR3nt: TGTGCCAGCAGTTACAAGGCAGGAGGCAATGAGCAGTTCTTC
j_gene: TRBJ1-1; abundance: -; v_gene: TRBV4-2; d_gene: -; CDR3aa: CASSQAGVTEAFF; CDR3nt: TGTGCCAGCAGCCAAGCGGGAGTCACTGAAGCTTTCTTT
j_gene: TRBJ1-1; abundance: -; v_gene: TRBV7-9; d_gene: -; CDR3aa: CASSLPESSTEAFF; CDR3nt: TGTGCCAGCAGCTTACCCGAGAGCTCCACTGAAGCTTTCTTT
j_gene: TRBJ2-7; abundance: -; v_gene: TRBV6-2/TRBV6-3; d_gene: -; CDR3aa: CASSTQSYEQYF; CDR3nt: TGTGCCAGCAGTACTCAATCCTACGAGCAGTACTTC
j_gene: TRBJ2-2; abundance: -; v_gene: TRBV12-3/TRBV12-4; d_gene: -; CDR3aa: CASSFGSPGELFF; CDR3nt: TGTGCCAGCAGTTTTGGTAGTCCCGGGGAGCTGTTTTTT
j_gene: TRBJ2-7; abundance: -; v_gene: TRBV7-8; d_gene: -; CDR3aa: CASSQLGTARGSYEQYF; CDR3nt: TGTGCCAGCAGCCAACTTGGGACCGCGCGGGGCTCCTACGAGCAGTACTTC
j_gene: TRBJ1-5; abundance: -; v_gene: TRBV18; d_gene: -; CDR3aa: CASSPSGQPQHF; CDR3nt: TGTGCCAGCTCACCATCGGGTCAGCCCCAGCATTTT
j_gene: TRBJ2-1; abundance: -; v_gene: TRBV5-1; d_gene: -; CDR3aa: CASSLAPGRNEQFF; CDR3nt: TGCGCCAGCAGCTTGGCCCCGGGTCGCAATGAGCAGTTCTTC
j_gene: TRBJ1-2; abundance: -; v_gene: TRBV4-1; d_gene: -; CDR3aa: CASRPISGNDGYTF; CDR3nt: TGCGCCAGCAGACCAATATCGGGGAACGATGGCTACACCTTC
j_gene: TRBJ2-6; abundance: -; v_gene: TRBV25-1; d_gene: -; CDR3aa: CASSVGVSGANVLTF; CDR3nt: TGTGCCAGCAGTGTAGGGGTCTCTGGGGCCAACGTCCTGACTTTC
j_gene: TRBJ2-3; abundance: -; v_gene: TRBV3-1/TRBV3-2; d_gene: -; CDR3aa: CASSLRQTGTTDTQYF; CDR3nt: TGTGCCAGCAGCCTCAGACAGACAGGAACCACAGATACGCAGTATTTT